Below, 13 T cell receptor beta chains from the same sample are listed, as sequenced in a study of blood T cell repertoires in COVID-19. Clones were read by immunoSEQ multiplex PCR, and TCRdb kept only the in-frame ones, dropping some. The data hold about 130,000 clones, with 85% to 90% observed a single time. Sequenced: peripheral blood. Receptor source: a man aged 60-69 years with COVID-19, enrolled during active disease.

The genes are TRBV5-6 and TRBJ1-4; 9 bases align to TRBD1. Trimming at V came to 3 bases and at J to 5 bases, leaving 8 bases not matched to a gene. The germline gives CDR1 SGHDT, CDR2 YYEEEE. This CDR3 region has 16 residues. This chain's CDR3 is CASSSYPGTGNEKLFF. CDR3 bases: TGTGCCAGCAGCTCCTACCCGGGGACAGGGAATGAAAAACTGTTTTTT.

J is TRBJ1-6 and V is TRBV19; D not resolved. The CDR3 is 14 amino acids. Germline V gene data show CDR1 as LNHDA and CDR2 as SQIVND (reference sequence). V lost 2 bases, J lost 7 bases, and 9 bases lay in between. The CDR3 DNA is TGTGCCAGTAGTATAACCCAGATCAATTCACCCCTCCACTTT. Protein sequence: CASSITQINSPLHF.

In its sample, this clone was seen once. The chain recombines TRBV21-1 with TRBJ2-5; the DNA was not compared with TRBD1, the D call given in the table. TRBV21-1 is designated a pseudogene. CDR3 length equals 13 residues. In DNA, the CDR3 is TGTGCCAGCTGGGAACAGGCCAAAGAGACCCAGTACTTC. This sequence encodes CASWEQAKETQYF.

Here the CDR3 reads CASNEGTTNEKLFF. In nucleotides, the CDR3 is TGTGCCAGTAACGAGGGAACAACTAATGAAAAACTGTTTTTT. The chain has TRBV19 and TRBJ1-4; the D is unclear. From germline, CDR1 is LNHDA and CDR2 SQIVND (reference sequence). Trimming removed 7 bases from V and 0 bases from J, with 9 bases in between. The CDR3 loop spans 14 amino acids.

This clone came up once. V and J are TRBV19 and TRBJ2-2, with TRBD2 matching 7 bases. CDR3 size: 13 residues. Germline V gene data show CDR1 as LNHDA and CDR2 as SQIVND (reference sequence). V shed 8 bases and J 6 bases; nucleotides not matched to a gene: 6. The CDR3: CASGREWAGELFF. Written as DNA, the CDR3 is TGTGCCAGTGGGAGGGAATGGGCCGGGGAGCTGTTTTTT.

This chain joins TRBV5-5 and TRBJ1-5; no clear D. The V gene's germline CDR1 is SGHKS and CDR2 YYEKEE (reference sequence). Trimming stripped 1 base from V and 0 bases from J, with 8 bases between. There are 15 residues in the CDR3. CDR3 region: CASSLRRNSNQPQHF. DNA of the CDR3: TGTGCCAGCAGCTTGAGGCGGAATAGCAATCAGCCCCAGCATTTT. Full variable domain (rest looked up from reference TRBV5-5 and TRBJ1-5): DAGVTQSPTHLIKTRGQQVTLRCSPISGHKSVSWYQQVLGQGPQFIFQYYEKEERGRGNFPDRFSARQFPNYSSELNVNALLLGDSALYLCASSLRRNSNQPQHFGDGTRLSIL.

Regarding this clone: At one end the junction does not follow the germline gene, possibly because of a read error. The chain uses TRBV18 and TRBJ1-2; 9 positions match TRBD1. The germline gives CDR1 KGHSH, CDR2 LQKENI. This CDR3 is 13 amino acids long. In nucleotides, the CDR3 is TGTGCCAGCTCACCGGGACAGGGCTATGACTACACCTTC. Its protein is CASSPGQGYDYTF.

The gene calls are TRBV15 and TRBJ1-6, with D unclear. Trimming removed 0 bases at V and 5 bases at J, with 14 bases between. Looked up from germline, CDR1 is LNHNV and CDR2 is YYDKDF (reference sequence). The CDR3 is 17 residues long. This CDR3 is CATSRDRGQNHNSPLHF. CDR3 DNA: TGTGCCACCAGCAGAGATCGAGGGCAGAACCATAATTCACCCCTCCACTTT.

The V call is TRBV30, the J call TRBJ2-7, with 9 bases that match TRBD1. CDR1 and CDR2 from the germline V gene are GTSNPN and SVGIG (reference sequence). Trimming took 3 bases from V and 2 from J; bases not matched to a gene: 8. CDR3 length: 15 residues. This CDR3 reads CAWSGGRTGAYEQYF. The CDR3 coding sequence is TGTGCCTGGAGCGGGGGCAGGACAGGGGCCTACGAGCAGTACTTC.

V is TRBV14 and J is TRBJ2-3, with D unresolved. Per the germline V gene, CDR1 is SGHDN and CDR2 is FVKESK. This CDR3 has 14 residues. V lost 1 base to trimming and J lost 5 bases, with 10 bases between them. The CDR3 region has the DNA TGTGCCAGCAGCCAAGGGAGCCTCTTAGATACGCAGTATTTT. Translation gives CASSQGSLLDTQYF.

V gene TRBV4-3 combines with J gene TRBJ2-1, with 9 bases identical to TRBD1. With V trimmed by 0 bases and J by 9 bases, 6 bases remained unmatched. The CDR3 sequence is 15 residues long. The germline gives CDR1 LGHNA, CDR2 YSLEER. The CDR3 loop is CASSQDGTGTGEQFF. The DNA for the CDR3 is TGCGCCAGCAGCCAAGACGGGACAGGGACTGGTGAGCAGTTCTTC.

This clone has just one count. The CDR3 region is CASSQDRGRGFGYTF. The DNA of the CDR3 is TGTGCCAGCAGCCAAGACAGGGGACGCGGCTTTGGCTACACCTTC. The V and J genes are TRBV7-2 and TRBJ1-2; 8 positions match TRBD1. CDR3 length equals 15 residues. V trimming: 5 bases; J trimming: 7 bases; junction bases outside the gene matches: 12. CDR1 is SGHTA and CDR2 is FQGNSA in the germline V gene.

The chain couples TRBV19 to TRBJ1-5; 10 bases align to TRBD1. Trimming removed 7 bases from V and 5 bases from J; junction bases left unmatched: 11. Per the germline V gene, CDR1 is LNHDA and CDR2 is SQIVND (reference sequence). The CDR3 spans 16 residues. Here the CDR3 DNA reads TGTGCCAGTACCTCCCGCGACAGGGGGCGTTATCAGCCCCAGCATTTT. Its protein product is CASTSRDRGRYQPQHF.